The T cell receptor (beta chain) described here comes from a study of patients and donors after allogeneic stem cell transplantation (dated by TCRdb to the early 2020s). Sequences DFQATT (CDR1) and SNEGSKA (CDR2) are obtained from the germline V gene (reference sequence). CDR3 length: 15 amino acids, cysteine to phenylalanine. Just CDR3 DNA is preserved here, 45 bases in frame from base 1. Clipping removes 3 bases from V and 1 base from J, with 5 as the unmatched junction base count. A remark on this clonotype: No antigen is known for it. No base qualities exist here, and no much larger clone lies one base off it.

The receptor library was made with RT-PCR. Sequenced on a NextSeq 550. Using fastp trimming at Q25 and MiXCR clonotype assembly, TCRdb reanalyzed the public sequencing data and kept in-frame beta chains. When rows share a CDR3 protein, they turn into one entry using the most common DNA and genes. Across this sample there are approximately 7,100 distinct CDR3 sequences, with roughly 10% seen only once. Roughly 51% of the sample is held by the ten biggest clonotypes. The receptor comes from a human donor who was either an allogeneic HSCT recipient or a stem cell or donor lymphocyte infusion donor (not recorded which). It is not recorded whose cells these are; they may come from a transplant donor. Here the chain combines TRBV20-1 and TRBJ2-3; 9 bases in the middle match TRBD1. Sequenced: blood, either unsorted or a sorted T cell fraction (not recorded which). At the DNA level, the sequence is TGCAGTGCTAGCGGGGGACAGGGAGGCACAGATACGCAGTATTTT. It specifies CSASGGQGGTDTQYF.